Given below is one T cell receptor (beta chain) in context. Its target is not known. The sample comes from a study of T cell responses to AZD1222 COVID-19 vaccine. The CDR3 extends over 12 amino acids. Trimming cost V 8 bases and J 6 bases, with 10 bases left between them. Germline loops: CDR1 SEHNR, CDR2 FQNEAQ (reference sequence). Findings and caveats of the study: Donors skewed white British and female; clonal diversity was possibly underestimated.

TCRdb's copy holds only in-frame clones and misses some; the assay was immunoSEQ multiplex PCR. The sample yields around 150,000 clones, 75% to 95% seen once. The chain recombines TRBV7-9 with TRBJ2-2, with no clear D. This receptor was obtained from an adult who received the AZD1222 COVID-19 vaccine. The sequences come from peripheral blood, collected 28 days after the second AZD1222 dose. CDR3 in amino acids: CASVIGAGELFF. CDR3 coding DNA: TGTGCCAGCGTTATAGGCGCCGGGGAGCTGTTTTTT.